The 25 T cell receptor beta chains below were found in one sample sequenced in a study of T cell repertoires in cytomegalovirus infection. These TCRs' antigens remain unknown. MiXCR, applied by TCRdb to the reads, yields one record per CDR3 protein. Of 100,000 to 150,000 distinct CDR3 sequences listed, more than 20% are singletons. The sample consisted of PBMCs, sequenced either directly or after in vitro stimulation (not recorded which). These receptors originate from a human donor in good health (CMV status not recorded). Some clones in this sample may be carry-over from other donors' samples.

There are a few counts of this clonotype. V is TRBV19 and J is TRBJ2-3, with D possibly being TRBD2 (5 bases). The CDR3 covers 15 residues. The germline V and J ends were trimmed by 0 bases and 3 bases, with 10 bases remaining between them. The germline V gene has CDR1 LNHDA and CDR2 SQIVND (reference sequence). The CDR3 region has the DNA TGTGCCAGTAGTATAGAGGGAGTCTCGACAGATACGCAGTATTTT. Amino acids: CASSIEGVSTDTQYF.

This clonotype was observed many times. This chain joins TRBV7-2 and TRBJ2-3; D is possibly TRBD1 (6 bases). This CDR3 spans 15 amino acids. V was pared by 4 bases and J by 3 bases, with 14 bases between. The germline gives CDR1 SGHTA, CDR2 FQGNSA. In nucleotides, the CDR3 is TGTGCCAGCAGCTGGGAGAAGAGGGGGACAGATACGCAGTATTTT. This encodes CASSWEKRGTDTQYF.

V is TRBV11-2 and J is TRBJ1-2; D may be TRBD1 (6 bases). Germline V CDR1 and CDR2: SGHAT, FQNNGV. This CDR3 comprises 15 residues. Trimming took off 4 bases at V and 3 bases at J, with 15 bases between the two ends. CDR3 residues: CASSSGGHRDYGYTF. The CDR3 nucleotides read TGTGCCAGCAGCTCCGGGGGGCACAGGGACTATGGCTACACCTTC.

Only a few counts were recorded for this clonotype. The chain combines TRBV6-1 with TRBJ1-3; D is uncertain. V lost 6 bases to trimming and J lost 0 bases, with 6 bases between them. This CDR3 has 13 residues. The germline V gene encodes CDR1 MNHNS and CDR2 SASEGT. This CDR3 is CASRTVSGNTIYF. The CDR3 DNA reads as TGTGCCAGCAGGACGGTCTCTGGAAACACCATATATTTT.

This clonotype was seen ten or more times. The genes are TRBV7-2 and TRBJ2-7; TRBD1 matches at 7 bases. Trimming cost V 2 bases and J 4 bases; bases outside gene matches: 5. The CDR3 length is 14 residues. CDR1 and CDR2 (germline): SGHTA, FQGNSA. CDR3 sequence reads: CASSLRGQRYEQYF. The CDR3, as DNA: TGTGCCAGCAGCTTAAGGGGACAGCGATACGAGCAGTACTTC.

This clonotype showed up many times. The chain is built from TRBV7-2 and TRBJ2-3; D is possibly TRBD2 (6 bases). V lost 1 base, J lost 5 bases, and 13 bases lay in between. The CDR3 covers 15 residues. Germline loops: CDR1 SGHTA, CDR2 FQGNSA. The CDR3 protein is CASSLVGGRGDTQYF. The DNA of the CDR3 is TGTGCCAGCAGCTTAGTCGGGGGACGAGGAGATACGCAGTATTTT.

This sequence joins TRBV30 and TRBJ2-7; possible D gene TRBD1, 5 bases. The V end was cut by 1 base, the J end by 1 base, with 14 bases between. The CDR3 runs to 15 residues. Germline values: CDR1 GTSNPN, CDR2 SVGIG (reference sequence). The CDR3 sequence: CAWSGGGYPSYEQYV. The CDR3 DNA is TGTGCCTGGAGTGGGGGCGGCTACCCTTCCTACGAGCAGTACGTC.

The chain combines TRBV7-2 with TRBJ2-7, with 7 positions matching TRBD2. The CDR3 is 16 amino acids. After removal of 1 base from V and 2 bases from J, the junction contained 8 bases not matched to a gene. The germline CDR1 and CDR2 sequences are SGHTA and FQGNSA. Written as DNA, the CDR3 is TGTGCCAGCAGCTTAGACCCGCGGGAGCTAGCCTACGAGCAGTACGTC. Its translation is CASSLDPRELAYEQYV.

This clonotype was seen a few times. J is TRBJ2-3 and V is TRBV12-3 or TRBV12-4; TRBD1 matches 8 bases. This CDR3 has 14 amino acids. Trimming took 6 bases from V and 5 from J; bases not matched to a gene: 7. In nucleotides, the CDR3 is TGTGCCAGCAGCCGACAGGGGCGGGGAGATACGCAGTATTTT. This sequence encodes CASSRQGRGDTQYF.

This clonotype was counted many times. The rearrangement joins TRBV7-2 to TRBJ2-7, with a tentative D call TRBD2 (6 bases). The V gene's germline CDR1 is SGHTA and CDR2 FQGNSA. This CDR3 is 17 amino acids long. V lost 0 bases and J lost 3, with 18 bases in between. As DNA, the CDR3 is TGTGCCAGCAGCTTAGCAGTCTCGCCTAGCGAACACTACGAGCAGTACTTC. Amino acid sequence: CASSLAVSPSEHYEQYF.

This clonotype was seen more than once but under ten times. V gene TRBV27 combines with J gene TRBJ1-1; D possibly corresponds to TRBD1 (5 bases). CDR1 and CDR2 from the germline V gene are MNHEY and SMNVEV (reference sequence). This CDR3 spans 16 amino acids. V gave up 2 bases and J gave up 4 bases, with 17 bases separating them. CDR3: CASSLDQPGPPTEAFF. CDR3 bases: TGTGCCAGCAGTTTAGATCAGCCGGGACCCCCCACTGAAGCTTTCTTT.

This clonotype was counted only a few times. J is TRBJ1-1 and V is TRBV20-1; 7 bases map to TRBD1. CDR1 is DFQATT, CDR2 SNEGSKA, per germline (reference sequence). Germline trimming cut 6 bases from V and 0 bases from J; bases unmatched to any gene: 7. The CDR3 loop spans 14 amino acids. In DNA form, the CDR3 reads TGCAGTGCGACACCGGGACAGATGAACACTGAAGCTTTCTTT. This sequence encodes CSATPGQMNTEAFF.

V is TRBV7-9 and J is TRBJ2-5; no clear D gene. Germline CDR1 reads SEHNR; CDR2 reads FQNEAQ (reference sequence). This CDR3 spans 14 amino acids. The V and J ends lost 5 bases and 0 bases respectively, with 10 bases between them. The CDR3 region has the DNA TGTGCCAGCAGCCCGGTGGGGAACCAAGAGACCCAGTACTTC. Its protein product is CASSPVGNQETQYF.

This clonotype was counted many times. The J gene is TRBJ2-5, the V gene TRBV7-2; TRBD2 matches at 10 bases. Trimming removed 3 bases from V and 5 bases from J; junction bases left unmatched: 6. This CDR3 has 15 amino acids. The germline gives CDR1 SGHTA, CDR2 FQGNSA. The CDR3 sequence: CASSFLAGEMETQYF. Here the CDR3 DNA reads TGTGCCAGCAGCTTTCTAGCGGGAGAGATGGAGACCCAGTACTTC.

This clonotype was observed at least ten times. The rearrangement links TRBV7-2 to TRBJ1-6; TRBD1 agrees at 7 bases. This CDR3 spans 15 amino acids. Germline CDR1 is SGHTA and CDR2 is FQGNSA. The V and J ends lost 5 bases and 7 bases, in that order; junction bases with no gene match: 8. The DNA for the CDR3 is TGTGCCAGCAGCATACAGGGGCAAGGGAATTCACCCCTCCACTTT. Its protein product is CASSIQGQGNSPLHF.

The CDR3 DNA follows: TGTGCCAGTAGTATTGCTTGGGGTGAGCAGTTCTTC. It encodes CASSIAWGEQFF. The rearrangement uses TRBV19 and TRBJ2-1; no firm D call. V was shortened by 3 bases and J by 9 bases, with 9 bases between the two germline ends. In germline, CDR1 is LNHDA, CDR2 SQIVND (reference sequence). CDR3 length equals 12 residues.

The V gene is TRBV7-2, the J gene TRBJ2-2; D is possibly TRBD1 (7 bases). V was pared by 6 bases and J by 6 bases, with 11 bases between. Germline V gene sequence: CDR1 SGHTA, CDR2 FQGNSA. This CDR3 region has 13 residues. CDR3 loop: CASRGGTAGELFF. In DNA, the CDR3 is TGTGCCAGCAGGGGCGGGACAGCCGGGGAGCTGTTTTTT.

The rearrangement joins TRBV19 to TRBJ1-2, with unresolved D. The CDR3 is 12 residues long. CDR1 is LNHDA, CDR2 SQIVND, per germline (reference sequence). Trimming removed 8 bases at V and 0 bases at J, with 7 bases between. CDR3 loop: CASRVANYGYTF. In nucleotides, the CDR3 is TGTGCCAGTCGAGTAGCTAACTATGGCTACACCTTC. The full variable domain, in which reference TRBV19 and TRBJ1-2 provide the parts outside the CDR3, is DGGITQSPKYLFRKEGQNVTLSCEQNLNHDAMYWYRQDPGQGLRLIYYSQIVNDFQKGDIAEGYSVSREKKESFPLTVTSAQKNPTAFYLCASRVANYGYTFGSGTRLTVV.

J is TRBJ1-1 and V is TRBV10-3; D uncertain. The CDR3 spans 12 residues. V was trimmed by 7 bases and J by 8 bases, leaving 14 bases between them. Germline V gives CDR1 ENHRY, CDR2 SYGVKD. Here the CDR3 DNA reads TGTGCCATCAACGGTAACAGCGACGAAGCTTTCTTT. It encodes CAINGNSDEAFF.

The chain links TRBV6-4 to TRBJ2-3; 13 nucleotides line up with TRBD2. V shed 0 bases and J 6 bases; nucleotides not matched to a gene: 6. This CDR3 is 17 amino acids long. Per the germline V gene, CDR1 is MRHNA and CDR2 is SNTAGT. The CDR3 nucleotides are TGTGCCAGCAGTGACTCTTTTGGACTAGCGGGAGTTGATACGCAGTATTTT. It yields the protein CASSDSFGLAGVDTQYF.

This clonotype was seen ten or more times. The CDR3 here is CASSQKDGVTYNEQFF. CDR3 nucleotides: TGTGCCAGCAGTCAGAAGGACGGGGTGACCTACAATGAGCAGTTCTTC. The chain has TRBV28 and TRBJ2-1; the D gene is possibly TRBD2 (5 bases). From germline, CDR1 is MDHEN and CDR2 SYDVKM. Trimming cost V 5 bases and J 2 bases, with 16 bases left between them. CDR3 length: 16 residues.

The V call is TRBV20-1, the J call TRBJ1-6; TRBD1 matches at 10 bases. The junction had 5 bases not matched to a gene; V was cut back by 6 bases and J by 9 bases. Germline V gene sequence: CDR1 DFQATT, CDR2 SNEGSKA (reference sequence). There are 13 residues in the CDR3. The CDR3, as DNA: TGCAGTGCCCCGGACAGGGGGGGTTCACCCCTCCACTTT. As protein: CSAPDRGGSPLHF.

Written as DNA, the CDR3 is TGTGCCAGGGGTGTATGCGTTTGTCTGGTAGGTGAGCAGTTCTTC. As protein: CARGVCVCLVGEQFF. V and J are TRBV6-2 or TRBV6-3 and TRBJ2-1, with unresolved D. V lost 9 bases to trimming and J lost 9 bases, with 24 bases between them. Germline CDR1 and CDR2: MNHEY and SVGEGT. The CDR3 is 15 amino acids.

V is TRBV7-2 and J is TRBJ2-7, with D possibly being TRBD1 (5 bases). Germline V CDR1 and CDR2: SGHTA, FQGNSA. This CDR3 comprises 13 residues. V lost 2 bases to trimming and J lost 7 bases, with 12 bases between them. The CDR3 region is CASSLYTGVEQYF. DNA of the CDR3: TGTGCCAGCAGCTTATACACAGGAGTAGAGCAGTACTTC.

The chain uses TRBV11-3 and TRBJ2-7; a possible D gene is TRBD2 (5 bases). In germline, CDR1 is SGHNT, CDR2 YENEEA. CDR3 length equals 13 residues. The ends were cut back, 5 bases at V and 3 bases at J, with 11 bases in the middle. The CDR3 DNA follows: TGTGCCAGCAGCCGGCACCGGGACTACGAGCAGTACTTC. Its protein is CASSRHRDYEQYF. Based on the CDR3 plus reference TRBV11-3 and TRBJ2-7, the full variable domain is EAGVVQSPRYKIIEKKQPVAFWCNPISGHNTLYWYLQNLGQGPELLIRYENEEAVDDSQLPKDRFSAERLKGVDSTLKIQPAELGDSAVYLCASSRHRDYEQYFGPGTRLTVT.